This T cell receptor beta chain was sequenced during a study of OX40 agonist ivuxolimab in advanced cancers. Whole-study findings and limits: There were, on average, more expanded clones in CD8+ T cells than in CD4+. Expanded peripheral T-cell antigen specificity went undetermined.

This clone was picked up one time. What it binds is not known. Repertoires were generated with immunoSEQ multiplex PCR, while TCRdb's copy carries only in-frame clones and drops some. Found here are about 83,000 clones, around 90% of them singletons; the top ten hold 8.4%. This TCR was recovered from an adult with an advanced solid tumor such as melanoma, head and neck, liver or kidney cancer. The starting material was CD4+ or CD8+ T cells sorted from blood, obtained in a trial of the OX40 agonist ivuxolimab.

The CDR3 protein is CASSPPDSYEQYF. The CDR3 region has the DNA TGTGCCAGCTCACCACCGGACAGCTACGAGCAGTACTTC. The chain has TRBV18 and TRBJ2-7; possible D gene TRBD1, 6 bases. Trimming removed 0 bases at V and 3 bases at J, with 6 bases between. CDR1 and CDR2 from the germline V gene are KGHSH and LQKENI. The CDR3 spans 13 residues.